This entry features one TCR beta chain sequence. Its antigen is undetermined. Following a re-call of the 5' RACE reads, TCRdb has one entry per CDR3 protein and lacks DNA. This sample's table has about 550,000 distinct CDR3 sequences. This specimen belongs to a study of T cells expressing NK-cell markers. Study summary: There were seven HCMV-seropositive donors and one seronegative donor among the eight sequenced. Study findings and constraints: The same clonotypes also predominated in the CD3+CD56-NKG2C+ fraction of several donors.

The length of the CDR3 is 18 residues. The germline V gene has CDR1 LGHNA and CDR2 YNFKEQ. J is TRBJ2-1 and V is TRBV4-2; TCRdb calls TRBD1, which cannot be checked without DNA. This TCR came from a man younger than 35 in good health. Sequencing was done on a sample of blood T cells: a sorted CD56 or NKG2C T cell subset, CD4+ or CD8+ T cells, or bulk PBMC T cells (not recorded which). The CDR3 sequence: CASSQVSPRESSYNEQFF.